This is a list of T cell receptor beta chains from one sample in a study of T-cell memory formation after mild COVID-19. MiXCR, run by TCRdb on the 5' RACE reads, gives a single entry per CDR3 protein. The sample lists 360,000 or so distinct CDR3 sequences, under 30% occurring once. What was sequenced was PBMCs or a T cell subset sorted from them (not recorded which). The source of these receptors is an adult woman who had mild COVID-19 (a few samples of this study predate the infection). Cell type and time point are not known. Each CDR3 is given with its conserved first and last residue. The D gene is left open where the match is weak. Rows may omit the clone size; those that give it use once, few, many or a size class.

J,V,D,size,DNA,CDR3
TRBJ2-5,TRBV7-2,.,.,TGTGCCAGCAGCCCCCGGGTCCTCGGGGCTGATGAGACCCAGTACTTC,CASSPRVLGADETQYF
TRBJ1-1,TRBV20-1,.,many,TGCAGTGCTAGGAGTCAGGGAGGCGTGAACACTGAAGCTTTCTTT,CSARSQGGVNTEAFF
TRBJ1-5,TRBV30,.,few,TGTGCCTGGAGTTGGGCAGGGGACCAGCCCCAGCATTTT,CAWSWAGDQPQHF
TRBJ2-1,TRBV30,TRBD2,many,TGTGCCTGGAGTCCGGGACTAGCGGGAAGAGGGGGTGAGCAGTTCTTC,CAWSPGLAGRGGEQFF
TRBJ1-4,TRBV7-2,.,few,TGTGCCAGCAGCTTCGGGTTTTTGGTTCAGGGGAATGAAAAACTGTTTTTT,CASSFGFLVQGNEKLFF
TRBJ1-2,TRBV5-1,.,.,TGCGCCAGCAGCTTGGGACGGGGGTGGACCAACTATGGCTACACCTTC,CASSLGRGWTNYGYTF
TRBJ2-7,TRBV7-3,.,once,TGTGCCAGCAGCCCAGACAGTATACGGGGCTACGAGCAGTACTTC,CASSPDSIRGYEQYF
TRBJ2-2,TRBV7-9,.,.,TGTGCCAGCAGCTTCGGACGAACACAAGGCAACACCGGGGAGCTGTTTTTT,CASSFGRTQGNTGELFF
TRBJ2-3,TRBV28,.,.,TGTGCCAGCAGTTTACGAGACAGCCACACAGATACGCAGTATTTT,CASSLRDSHTDTQYF
TRBJ1-3,TRBV7-9,.,.,TGTGCCAGCGGAGACAGCGTCTCTGGAAACACCATATATTTT,CASGDSVSGNTIYF
TRBJ2-5,TRBV5-1,.,.,TGCGCCAGCAGCATACAGGGATTGAGAGAGACCCAGTACTTC,CASSIQGLRETQYF
TRBJ2-7,TRBV20-1,TRBD2,few,TGCAGTGCTGTAGGGCTAGCGGGAGGGTCAAGCTCCTACGAGCAGTACTTC,CSAVGLAGGSSSYEQYF
TRBJ2-7,TRBV11-2,.,few,TGTGCCAGCAGCTTACAGACAGGATTCTACGAGCAGTACTTC,CASSLQTGFYEQYF
TRBJ2-7,TRBV11-2,TRBD1,.,TGTGCCAGCAGCTTTCGACAGGGTCGGTACGAGCAGTACTTC,CASSFRQGRYEQYF
TRBJ2-1,TRBV10-3,TRBD2,few,TGTGCCATCAGGCCCGCCAGCGGGGGGAACCATGAGCAGTTCTTC,CAIRPASGGNHEQFF
TRBJ1-3,TRBV7-9,.,few,TGTGCCAGCAGCTTCAGGACAGCCATGGGAAACACCATATATTTT,CASSFRTAMGNTIYF
TRBJ2-1,TRBV12-3/TRBV12-4,TRBD1,few,TGTGCCAGCAGAGAGGAACAGGGGAGAAATGAGCAGTTCTTC,CASREEQGRNEQFF
TRBJ1-1,TRBV4-1,.,few,TGCGCCAGCAGCCCAAGCATAGGGCGCCTCACTGAAGCTTTCTTT,CASSPSIGRLTEAFF
TRBJ1-1,TRBV5-1,.,.,TGCGCCAGCACTGGACAGTTGAACACTGAAGCTTTCTTT,CASTGQLNTEAFF
TRBJ1-1,TRBV24-1,TRBD1,.,TGTGCCACCAGAGGGACAGAGAACACTGAAGCTTTCTTT,CATRGTENTEAFF
TRBJ2-1,TRBV7-3,TRBD2,.,TGTGCCAGCAGCGCTCTGGGACTAGCGGTTACGACCCCCAATGAGCAGTTCTTC,CASSALGLAVTTPNEQFF
TRBJ2-1,TRBV29-1,TRBD1,.,TGCAGCGTTGAGGGAAGGACAGGGTTGGGCACCTACAATGAGCAGTTCTTC,CSVEGRTGLGTYNEQFF
TRBJ2-1,TRBV5-1,.,.,TGCGCCAGCAGTGAAGCGAGCTCCTACAATGAGCAGTTCTTC,CASSEASSYNEQFF
TRBJ2-5,TRBV11-3,TRBD1,.,TGTGCCAGCAGTGAAAAGACGGGACAGAGGCAAGAGACCCAGTACTTC,CASSEKTGQRQETQYF
TRBJ2-7,TRBV10-3,.,many,TGTGCCATCAGTGAAAGGGACGAGCAGTACTTC,CAISERDEQYF
TRBJ1-1,TRBV5-1,.,.,TGCGCCAGCAGCTTTGGAGGGGTCAGGTACACTGAAGCTTTCTTT,CASSFGGVRYTEAFF
TRBJ2-2,TRBV6-6,.,.,TGTGCCAGCAGTTCTTGGTTAGGGGAGCTGTTTTTT,CASSSWLGELFF
TRBJ2-3,TRBV20-1,TRBD2,few,TGCAGTGCTAGAGATCAATCCAGCGGGACTTCAGATACGCAGTATTTT,CSARDQSSGTSDTQYF
TRBJ1-4,TRBV5-1,.,few,TGCGCCAGCAGCTTGGCTAGTGGCAATGAAAAACTGTTTTTT,CASSLASGNEKLFF
TRBJ2-2,TRBV5-5,TRBD1,few,TGTGCCAGCACCCGACAGGGGTACACCGGGGAGCTGTTTTTT,CASTRQGYTGELFF
TRBJ1-4,TRBV20-1,.,.,TGCAGTGCTAGAGATCCTGGCGGGCCGGGGAGTTTCGGTGAAAAACTGTTTTTT,CSARDPGGPGSFGEKLFF
TRBJ2-1,TRBV6-2/TRBV6-3,TRBD2,few,TGTGCCAGCAGCCCTAGCGGGAGGTCGAACAATGAGCAGTTCTTC,CASSPSGRSNNEQFF
TRBJ1-1,TRBV9,.,.,TGTGCCAGCGGACGGGACATGAACACTGAAGCTTTCTTT,CASGRDMNTEAFF
TRBJ2-1,TRBV24-1,.,few,TGTGCCACCTACCGAAGAACAACGAACGGAGAGTTCAACAATGAGCAGTTCTTC,CATYRRTTNGEFNNEQFF
TRBJ2-1,TRBV7-6,.,.,TGTGCCAGCAGCGCGCCGGGACACCTCTTGAGCTCCTACAATGAGCAGTTCTTC,CASSAPGHLLSSYNEQFF
TRBJ2-3,TRBV5-4,.,once,TGTGCCAGCAGCAAGGATCCGGGAACTAGCACAGATACGCAGTATTTT,CASSKDPGTSTDTQYF
TRBJ1-4,TRBV7-9,.,few,TGTGCCAGCAGATCGGTCCGGGGGGCGAGTAATGAAAAACTGTTTTTT,CASRSVRGASNEKLFF
TRBJ2-5,TRBV7-2,TRBD2,.,TGTGCCAGCGGGACTAGCGGAAACGAAGAGACCCAGTACTTC,CASGTSGNEETQYF
TRBJ1-4,TRBV25-1,.,.,TGTGCCAGCAGTGAAATCAGGGCTGGGAGAGAAAAACTGTTTTTT,CASSEIRAGREKLFF
TRBJ2-1,TRBV24-1,TRBD2,few,TGTGCCACCACTAGCGGGTCCTACAATGAGCAGTTCTTC,CATTSGSYNEQFF